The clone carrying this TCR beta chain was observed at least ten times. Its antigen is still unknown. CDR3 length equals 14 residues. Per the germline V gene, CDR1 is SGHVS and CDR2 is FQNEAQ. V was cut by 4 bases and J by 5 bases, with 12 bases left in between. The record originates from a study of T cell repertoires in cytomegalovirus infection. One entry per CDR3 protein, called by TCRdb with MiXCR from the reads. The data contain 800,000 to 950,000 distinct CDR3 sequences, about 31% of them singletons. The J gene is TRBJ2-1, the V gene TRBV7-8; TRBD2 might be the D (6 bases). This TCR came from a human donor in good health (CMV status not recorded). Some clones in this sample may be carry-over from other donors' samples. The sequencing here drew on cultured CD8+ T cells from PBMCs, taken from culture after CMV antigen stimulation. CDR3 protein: CASSSAGSDNEQFF. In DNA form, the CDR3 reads TGTGCCAGCAGCTCCGCGGGGTCTGACAATGAGCAGTTCTTC.